One T cell receptor beta chain is described in this entry. Its antigen remains unidentified. This specimen comes from a study of T cell responses to AZD1222 COVID-19 vaccine. General study points: The study sampled repertoires only after the peak T cell response. The sample set comprised mostly white British donors with more females, and clonal diversity was possibly underestimated. Spike-specific TCR breadth and depth went up after people got two AZD1222 doses.

Libraries were prepared by immunoSEQ multiplex PCR; TCRdb keeps only in-frame clonotypes and omits some of them. Among 150,000 to 200,000 clones listed, 85% to 95% were seen once. V was shortened by 10 bases and J by 5 bases, with 15 bases between the two germline ends. The CDR3 loop spans 13 amino acids. From germline, CDR1 is SGHTA and CDR2 FQGNSA. The gene calls are TRBV7-2 and TRBJ2-1, with D possibly being TRBD1 (5 bases). The material sequenced was peripheral blood, taken 28 days after the second AZD1222 dose. The TCR was taken from an adult who received the AZD1222 COVID-19 vaccine. CDR3 in amino acids: CATGHAPNNEQFF. The DNA for the CDR3 is TGTGCCACCGGACATGCCCCAAACAATGAGCAGTTCTTC.